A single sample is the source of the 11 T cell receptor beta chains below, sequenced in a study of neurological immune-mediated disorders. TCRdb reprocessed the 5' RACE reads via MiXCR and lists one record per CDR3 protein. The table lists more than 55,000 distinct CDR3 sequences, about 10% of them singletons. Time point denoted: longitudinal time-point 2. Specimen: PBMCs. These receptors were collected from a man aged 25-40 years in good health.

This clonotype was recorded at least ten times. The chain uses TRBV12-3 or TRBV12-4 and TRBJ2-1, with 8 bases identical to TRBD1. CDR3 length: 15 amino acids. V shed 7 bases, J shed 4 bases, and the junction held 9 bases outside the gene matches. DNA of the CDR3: TGTGCCAGCATTTATTCCGGGACAGGTTACAATGAGCAGTTCTTC. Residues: CASIYSGTGYNEQFF.

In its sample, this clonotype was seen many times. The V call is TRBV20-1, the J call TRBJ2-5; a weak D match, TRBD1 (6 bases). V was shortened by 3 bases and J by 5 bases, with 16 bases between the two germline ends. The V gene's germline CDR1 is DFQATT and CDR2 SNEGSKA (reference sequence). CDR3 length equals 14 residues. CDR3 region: CSASLGAVPETQYF. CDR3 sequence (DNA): TGCAGTGCTAGTCTGGGGGCGGTCCCGGAGACCCAGTACTTC.

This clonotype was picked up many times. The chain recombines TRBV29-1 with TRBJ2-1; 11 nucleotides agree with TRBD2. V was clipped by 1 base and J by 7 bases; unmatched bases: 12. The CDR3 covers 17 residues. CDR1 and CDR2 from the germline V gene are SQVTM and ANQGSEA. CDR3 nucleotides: TGCAGCGTTGAAGGAAACTCACTAGCGGGAGTTTCGAATGAGCAGTTCTTC. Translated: CSVEGNSLAGVSNEQFF.

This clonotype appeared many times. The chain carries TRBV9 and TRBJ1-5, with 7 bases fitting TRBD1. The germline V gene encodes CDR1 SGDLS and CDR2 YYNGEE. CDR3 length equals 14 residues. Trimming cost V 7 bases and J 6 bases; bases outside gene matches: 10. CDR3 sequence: CASARQGDAQPQHF. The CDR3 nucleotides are TGTGCCAGCGCTCGACAGGGTGATGCTCAGCCCCAGCATTTT.

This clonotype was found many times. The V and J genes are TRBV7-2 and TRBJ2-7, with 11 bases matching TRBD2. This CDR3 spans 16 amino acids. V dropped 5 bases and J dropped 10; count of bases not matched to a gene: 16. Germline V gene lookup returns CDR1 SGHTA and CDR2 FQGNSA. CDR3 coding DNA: TGTGCCAGCAGCCCAGGAACTAGCGGGGGCCTCAAGAAACAGTACTTC. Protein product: CASSPGTSGGLKKQYF.

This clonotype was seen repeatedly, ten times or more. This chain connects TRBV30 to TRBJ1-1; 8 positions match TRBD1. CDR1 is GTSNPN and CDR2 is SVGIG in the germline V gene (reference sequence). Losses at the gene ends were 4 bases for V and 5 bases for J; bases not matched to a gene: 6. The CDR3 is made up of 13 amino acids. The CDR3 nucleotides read TGTGCCTGGAAACAGGGGGATAGGACTGAAGCTTTCTTT. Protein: CAWKQGDRTEAFF.

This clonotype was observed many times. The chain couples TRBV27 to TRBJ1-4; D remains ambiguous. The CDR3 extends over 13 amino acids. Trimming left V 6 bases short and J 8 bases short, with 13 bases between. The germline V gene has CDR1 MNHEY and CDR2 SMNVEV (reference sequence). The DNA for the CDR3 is TGTGCCAGCAGACCCCTCGAAGGGGAAAAACTGTTTTTT. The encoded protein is CASRPLEGEKLFF.

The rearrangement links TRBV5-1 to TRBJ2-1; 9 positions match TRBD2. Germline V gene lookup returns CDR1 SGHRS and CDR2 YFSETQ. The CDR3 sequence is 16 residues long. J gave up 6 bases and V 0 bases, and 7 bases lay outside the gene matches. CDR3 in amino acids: CASSLEGGRGTNEQFF. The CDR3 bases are TGCGCCAGCAGCTTGGAGGGCGGGAGGGGTACCAATGAGCAGTTCTTC.

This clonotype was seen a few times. The CDR3 region has the DNA TGTGCCAGCAGCTCCAGGTCTCGGAACAACACAGATACGCAGTATTTT. Its protein product is CASSSRSRNNTDTQYF. V usage is TRBV6-2 or TRBV6-3 and J usage is TRBJ2-3; D is unclear. Germline V gives CDR1 MNHEY, CDR2 SVGEGT. The ends were cut back, 6 bases at V and 2 bases at J, with 18 bases in the middle. This CDR3 has 16 residues.

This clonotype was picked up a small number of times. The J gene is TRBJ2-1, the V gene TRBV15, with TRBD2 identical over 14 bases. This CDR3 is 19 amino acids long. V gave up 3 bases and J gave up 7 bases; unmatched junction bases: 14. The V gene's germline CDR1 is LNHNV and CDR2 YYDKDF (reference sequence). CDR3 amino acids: CATSSPLGGLAGVGNEQFF. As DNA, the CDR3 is TGTGCCACCAGCAGTCCCCTTGGGGGACTAGCGGGAGTGGGGAATGAGCAGTTCTTC.

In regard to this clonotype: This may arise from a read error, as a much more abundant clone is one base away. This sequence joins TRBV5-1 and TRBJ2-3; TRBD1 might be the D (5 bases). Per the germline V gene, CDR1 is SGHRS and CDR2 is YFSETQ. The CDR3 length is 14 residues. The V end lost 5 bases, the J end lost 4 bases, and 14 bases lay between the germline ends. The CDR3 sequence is CASRRKGPPDTQYF. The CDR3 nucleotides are TGCGCCAGCAGGCGGAAGGGGCCCCCAGATACGCAGTATTTT. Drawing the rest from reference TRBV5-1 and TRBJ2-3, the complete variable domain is KAGVTQTPRYLIKTRGQQVTLSCSPISGHRSVSWYQQTPGQGLQFLFEYFSETQRNKGNFPGRFSGRQFSNSRSEMNVSTLELGDSALYLCASRRKGPPDTQYFGPGTRLTVL.